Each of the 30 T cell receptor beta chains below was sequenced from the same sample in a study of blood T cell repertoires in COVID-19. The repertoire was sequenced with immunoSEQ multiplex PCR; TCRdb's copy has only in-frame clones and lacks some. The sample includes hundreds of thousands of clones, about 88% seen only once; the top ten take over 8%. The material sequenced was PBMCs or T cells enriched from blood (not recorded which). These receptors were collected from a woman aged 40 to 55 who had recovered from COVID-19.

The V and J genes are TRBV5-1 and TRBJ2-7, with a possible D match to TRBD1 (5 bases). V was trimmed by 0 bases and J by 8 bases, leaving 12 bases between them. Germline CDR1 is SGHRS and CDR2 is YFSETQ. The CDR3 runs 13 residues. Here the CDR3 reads CASSLGQPGKQYF. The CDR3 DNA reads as TGCGCCAGCAGCTTGGGTCAGCCAGGGAAGCAGTACTTC.

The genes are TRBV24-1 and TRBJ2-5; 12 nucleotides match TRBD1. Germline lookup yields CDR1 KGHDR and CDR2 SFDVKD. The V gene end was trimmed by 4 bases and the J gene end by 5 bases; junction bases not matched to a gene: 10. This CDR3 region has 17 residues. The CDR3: CATSDPGTGGGGETQYF. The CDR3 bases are TGTGCCACCAGTGACCCTGGGACAGGGGGCGGAGGGGAGACCCAGTACTTC.

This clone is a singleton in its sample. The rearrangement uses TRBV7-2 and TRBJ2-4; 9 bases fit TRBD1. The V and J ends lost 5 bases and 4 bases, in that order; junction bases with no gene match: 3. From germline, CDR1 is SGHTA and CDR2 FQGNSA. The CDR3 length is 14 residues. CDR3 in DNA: TGTGCCAGCAGCCCAGGGACAGGGAAAAACATTCAGTACTTC. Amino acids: CASSPGTGKNIQYF.

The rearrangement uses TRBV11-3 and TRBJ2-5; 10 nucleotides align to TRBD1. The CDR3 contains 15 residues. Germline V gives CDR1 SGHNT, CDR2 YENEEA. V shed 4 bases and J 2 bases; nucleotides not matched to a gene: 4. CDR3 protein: CASSSGQGRQETQYF. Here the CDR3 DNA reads TGTGCCAGCAGCTCGGGACAGGGGCGACAAGAGACCCAGTACTTC.

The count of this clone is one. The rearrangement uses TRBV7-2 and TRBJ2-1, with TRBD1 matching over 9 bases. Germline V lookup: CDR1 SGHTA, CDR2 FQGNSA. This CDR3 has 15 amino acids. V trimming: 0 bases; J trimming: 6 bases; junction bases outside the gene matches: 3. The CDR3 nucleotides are TGTGCCAGCAGCTTAGCCGGGACAGGGACCAATGAGCAGTTCTTC. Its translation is CASSLAGTGTNEQFF.

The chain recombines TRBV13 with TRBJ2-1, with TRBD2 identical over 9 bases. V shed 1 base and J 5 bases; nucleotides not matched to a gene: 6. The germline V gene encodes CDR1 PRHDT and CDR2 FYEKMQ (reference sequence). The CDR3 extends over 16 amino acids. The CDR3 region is CASSLEATSGNNEQFF. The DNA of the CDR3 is TGTGCCAGCAGCTTAGAGGCGACTAGCGGAAACAATGAGCAGTTCTTC.

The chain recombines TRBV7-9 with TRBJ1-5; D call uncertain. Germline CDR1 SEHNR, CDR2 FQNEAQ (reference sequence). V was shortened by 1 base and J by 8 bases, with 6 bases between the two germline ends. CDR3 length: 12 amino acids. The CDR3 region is CASSLVAKPQHF. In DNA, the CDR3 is TGTGCCAGCAGCTTAGTTGCGAAGCCCCAGCATTTT.

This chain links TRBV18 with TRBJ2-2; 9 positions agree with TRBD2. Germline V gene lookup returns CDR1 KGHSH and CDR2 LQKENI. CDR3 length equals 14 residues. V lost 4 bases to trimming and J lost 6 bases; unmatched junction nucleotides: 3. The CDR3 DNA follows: TGTGCCAGCTCACGGACTAGCGACGCCGGGGAGCTGTTTTTT. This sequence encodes CASSRTSDAGELFF.

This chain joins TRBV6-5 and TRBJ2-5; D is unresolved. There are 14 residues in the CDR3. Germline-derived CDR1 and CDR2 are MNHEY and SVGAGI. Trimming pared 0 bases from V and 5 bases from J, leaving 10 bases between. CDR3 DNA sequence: TGTGCCAGCAGTTACTCGGCTGCCGGGGAGACCCAGTACTTC. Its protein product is CASSYSAAGETQYF.

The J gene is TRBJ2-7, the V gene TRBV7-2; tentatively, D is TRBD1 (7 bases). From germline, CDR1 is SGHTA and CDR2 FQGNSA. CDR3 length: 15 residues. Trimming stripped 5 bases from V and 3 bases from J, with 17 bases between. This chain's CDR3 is CASSPQGGAGYEQYF. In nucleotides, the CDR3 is TGTGCCAGCAGCCCCCAGGGGGGTGCCGGCTACGAGCAGTACTTC.

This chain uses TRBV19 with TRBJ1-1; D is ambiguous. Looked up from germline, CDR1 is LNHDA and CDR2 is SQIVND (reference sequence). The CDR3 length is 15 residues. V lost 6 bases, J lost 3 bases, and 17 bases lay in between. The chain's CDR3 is CASSPAVGYHTEAFF. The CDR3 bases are TGTGCCAGTAGCCCCGCCGTCGGGTACCACACTGAAGCTTTCTTT.

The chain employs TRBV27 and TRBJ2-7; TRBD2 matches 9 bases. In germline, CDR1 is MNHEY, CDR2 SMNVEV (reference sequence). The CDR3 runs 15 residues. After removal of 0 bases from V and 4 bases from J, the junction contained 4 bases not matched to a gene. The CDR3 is CASSLSLAGHYEQYF. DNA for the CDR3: TGTGCCAGCAGTTTATCCCTAGCGGGGCATTACGAGCAGTACTTC.

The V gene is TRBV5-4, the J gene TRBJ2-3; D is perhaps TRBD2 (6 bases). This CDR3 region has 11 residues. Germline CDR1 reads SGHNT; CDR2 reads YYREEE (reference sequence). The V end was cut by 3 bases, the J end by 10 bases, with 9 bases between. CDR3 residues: CASSSGTSQYF. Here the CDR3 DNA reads TGTGCCAGCAGCTCGGGGACTTCGCAGTATTTT. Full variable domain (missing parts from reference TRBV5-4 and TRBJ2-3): ETGVTQSPTHLIKTRGQQVTLRCSSQSGHNTVSWYQQALGQGPQFIFQYYREEENGRGNFPPRFSGLQFPNYSSELNVNALELDDSALYLCASSSGTSQYFGPGTRLTVL.

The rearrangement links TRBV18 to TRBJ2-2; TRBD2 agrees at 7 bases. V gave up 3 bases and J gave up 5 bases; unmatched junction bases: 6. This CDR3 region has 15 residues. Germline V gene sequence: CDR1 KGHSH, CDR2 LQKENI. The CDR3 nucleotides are TGTGCCAGCTCACCGGCGGGGGAGAAAACCGGGGAGCTGTTTTTT. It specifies CASSPAGEKTGELFF.

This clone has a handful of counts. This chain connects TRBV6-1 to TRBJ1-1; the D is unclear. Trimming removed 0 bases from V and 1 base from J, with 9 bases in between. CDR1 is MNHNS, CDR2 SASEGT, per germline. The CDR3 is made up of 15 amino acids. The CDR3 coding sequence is TGTGCCAGCAGTGAAGCCGGTAGTTCGAACACTGAAGCTTTCTTT. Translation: CASSEAGSSNTEAFF.

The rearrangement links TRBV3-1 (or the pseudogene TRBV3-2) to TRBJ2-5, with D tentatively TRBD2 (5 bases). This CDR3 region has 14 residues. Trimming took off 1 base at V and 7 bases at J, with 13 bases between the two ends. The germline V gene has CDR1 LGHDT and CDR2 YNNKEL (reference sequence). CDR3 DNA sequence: TGTGCCAGCAGCCAAGCATCTTCTGCGGGGACCCAGTACTTC. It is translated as CASSQASSAGTQYF.

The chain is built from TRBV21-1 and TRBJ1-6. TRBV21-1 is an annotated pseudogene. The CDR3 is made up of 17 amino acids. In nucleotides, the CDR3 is TGTGCCAGCAGCACCCCTTTGCGCCCCTATTTTAGTTCACCCCTCCACTTT. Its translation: CASSTPLRPYFSSPLHF.

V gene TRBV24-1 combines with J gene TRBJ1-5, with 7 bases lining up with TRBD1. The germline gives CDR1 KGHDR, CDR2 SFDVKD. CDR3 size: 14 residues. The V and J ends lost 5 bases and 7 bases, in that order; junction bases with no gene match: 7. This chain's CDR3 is CATSAAGGSQPQHF. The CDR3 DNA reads TGTGCCACCAGTGCCGCAGGGGGAAGCCAGCCCCAGCATTTT.

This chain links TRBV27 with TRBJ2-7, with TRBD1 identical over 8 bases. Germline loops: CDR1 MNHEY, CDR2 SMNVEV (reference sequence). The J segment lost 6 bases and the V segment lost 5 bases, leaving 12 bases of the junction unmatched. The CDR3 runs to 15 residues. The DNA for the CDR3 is TGTGCCAGCAGTCCCCACCCGGCAGGGACAGGCGAGCAGTACTTC. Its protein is CASSPHPAGTGEQYF.

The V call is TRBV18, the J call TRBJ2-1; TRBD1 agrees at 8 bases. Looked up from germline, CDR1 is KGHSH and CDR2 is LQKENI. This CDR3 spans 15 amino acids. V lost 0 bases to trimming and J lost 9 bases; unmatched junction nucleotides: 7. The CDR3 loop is CASSPPGTGTSEQFF. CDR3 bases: TGTGCCAGCTCACCACCCGGGACAGGCACTAGTGAGCAGTTCTTC.

As DNA, the CDR3 is TGTGCCAGCAGACCGGGACTAGCGGTCAATGAGCAGTTCTTC. Its protein product is CASRPGLAVNEQFF. The chain is built from TRBV2 and TRBJ2-1; the match to TRBD2 covers 11 bases. Germline loops: CDR1 SNHLY, CDR2 FYNNEI. With V trimmed by 6 bases and J by 6 bases, 4 bases remained unmatched. This CDR3 region has 14 residues.

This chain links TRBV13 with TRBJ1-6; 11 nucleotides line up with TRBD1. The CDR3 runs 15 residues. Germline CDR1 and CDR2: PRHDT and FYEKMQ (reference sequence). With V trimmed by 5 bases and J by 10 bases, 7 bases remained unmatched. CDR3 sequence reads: CASSEGTGGRSPLHF. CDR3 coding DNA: TGTGCCAGCAGCGAAGGGACAGGGGGAAGATCACCCCTCCACTTT.

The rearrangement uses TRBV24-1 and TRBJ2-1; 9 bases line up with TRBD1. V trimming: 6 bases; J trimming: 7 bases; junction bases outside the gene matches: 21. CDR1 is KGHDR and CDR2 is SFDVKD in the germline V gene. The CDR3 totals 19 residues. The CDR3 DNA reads TGTGCCACCAGTCAGGGACAGGGTTCGTCCTCAACGCGTGCGAATGAGCAGTTCTTC. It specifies CATSQGQGSSSTRANEQFF.

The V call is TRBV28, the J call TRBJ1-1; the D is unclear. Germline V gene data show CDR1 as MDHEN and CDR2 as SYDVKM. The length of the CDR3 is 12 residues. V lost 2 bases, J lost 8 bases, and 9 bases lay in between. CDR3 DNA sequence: TGTGCCAGCAGTTTAGTGGAGCGGGAAGCTTTCTTT. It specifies CASSLVEREAFF.

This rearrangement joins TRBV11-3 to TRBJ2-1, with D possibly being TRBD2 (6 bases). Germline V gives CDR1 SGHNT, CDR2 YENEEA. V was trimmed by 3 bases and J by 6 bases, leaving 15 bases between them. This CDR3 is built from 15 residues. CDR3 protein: CASSFPSGQPNEQFF. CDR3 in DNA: TGTGCCAGCAGCTTTCCGAGCGGGCAGCCCAATGAGCAGTTCTTC.

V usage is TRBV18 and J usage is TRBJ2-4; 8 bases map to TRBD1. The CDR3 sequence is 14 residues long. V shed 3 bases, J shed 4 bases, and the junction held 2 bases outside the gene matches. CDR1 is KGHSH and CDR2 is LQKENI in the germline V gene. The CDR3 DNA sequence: TGTGCCAGCTCACCGGACAGGGTTAAAAACATTCAGTACTTC. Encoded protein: CASSPDRVKNIQYF.

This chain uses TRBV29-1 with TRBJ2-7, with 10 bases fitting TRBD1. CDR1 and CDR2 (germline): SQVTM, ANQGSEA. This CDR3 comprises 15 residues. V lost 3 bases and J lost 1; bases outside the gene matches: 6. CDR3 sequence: CSVDWSGQGSYEQYF. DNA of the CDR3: TGCAGCGTTGATTGGTCGGGACAGGGGTCCTACGAGCAGTACTTC.

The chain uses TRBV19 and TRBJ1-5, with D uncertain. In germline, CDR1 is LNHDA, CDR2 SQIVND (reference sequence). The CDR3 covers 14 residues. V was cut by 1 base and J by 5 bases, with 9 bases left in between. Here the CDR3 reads CASSIGGWDQPQHF. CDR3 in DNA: TGTGCCAGTAGTATAGGAGGGTGGGATCAGCCCCAGCATTTT.

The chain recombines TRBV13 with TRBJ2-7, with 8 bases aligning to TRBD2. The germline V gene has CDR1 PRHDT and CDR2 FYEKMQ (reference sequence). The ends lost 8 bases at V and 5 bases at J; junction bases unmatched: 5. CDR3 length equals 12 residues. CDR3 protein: CASQGTSNEQYF. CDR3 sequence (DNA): TGTGCCAGCCAAGGGACTAGTAACGAGCAGTACTTC.

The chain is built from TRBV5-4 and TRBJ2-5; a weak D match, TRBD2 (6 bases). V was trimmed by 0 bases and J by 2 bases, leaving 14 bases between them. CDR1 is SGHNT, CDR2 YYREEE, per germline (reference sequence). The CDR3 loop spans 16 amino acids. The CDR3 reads CASSLGSGAKQETQYF. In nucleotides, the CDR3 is TGTGCCAGCAGCTTGGGTAGCGGAGCGAAACAAGAGACCCAGTACTTC.